The text below deals with one TCR beta chain. The antigen remains unidentified. CDR3-region Arm-PCR and iRepertoire HTBI primers produced the TCR beta libraries. TCRdb itself ran the multiplex PCR reads through MiXCR, one entry per CDR3 protein. The sample records about 290,000 distinct CDR3 sequences, around 23% being singletons. This sample was included in a study of regulatory T cells in long-lasting Graves disease. Specified time point: persistent/refractory GD, antithyroid drugs over 5 years with positive TRAb. PBMC RNA was the source of the TCR library. Overall study findings and caveats: Accuracy was possibly reduced by small sample size.

The TCR originated in a female donor with Graves disease. The sequences come from peripheral blood mononuclear cells (PBMCs), collected when the disease was refractory, from a patient treated with antithyroid drugs.

This CDR3 reads CAWSAGETQYF. In DNA form, the CDR3 reads TGTGCCTGGAGTGCTGGGGAGACCCAGTACTTC. J is TRBJ2-5 and V is TRBV30; D is ambiguous. The CDR3 runs 11 residues. V lost 1 base, J lost 5 bases, and 5 bases lay in between. Germline assignment: CDR1 GTSNPN and CDR2 SVGIG (reference sequence).